Each of the 4 T cell receptor beta chains below was sequenced from the same sample in a study of sequential checkpoint blockade in melanoma. Libraries were prepared by immunoSEQ multiplex PCR; TCRdb keeps only in-frame clonotypes and omits some of them. The table has about 9,100 clones, about 60% seen once. The sample's treatment: randomized to nivolumab then ipilimumab (arm A) or the reverse (arm B). The sample in question was CD8+ T cells sorted from blood (inferred from file names), obtained from a patient given nivolumab and ipilimumab in sequence. The receptors here all came from a human donor with melanoma.

This chain uses TRBV7-9 with TRBJ2-7; TRBD1 might be the D (7 bases). CDR1 SEHNR and CDR2 FQNEAQ come from the germline V gene (reference sequence). Trimming shortened V by 7 bases and J by 4 bases, and 11 bases separated the two germline ends. The CDR3 runs 12 residues. The CDR3 nucleotides are TGTGCCAGCAATCCAGGGGGGTACGAGCAGTACTTC. The encoded protein is CASNPGGYEQYF.

Only a few counts were recorded for this clone. The rearrangement joins TRBV9 to TRBJ2-1; the match to TRBD1 covers 9 bases. Germline CDR1 reads SGDLS; CDR2 reads YYNGEE. The V and J ends lost 4 bases and 5 bases, in that order; junction bases with no gene match: 10. This CDR3 contains 16 residues. The CDR3 loop is CASSQVPGQGDNEQFF. CDR3 bases: TGTGCCAGCAGCCAAGTTCCGGGACAGGGAGACAATGAGCAGTTCTTC.

This rearrangement joins TRBV7-2 to TRBJ2-7, with 7 bases identical to TRBD1. The germline CDR1 and CDR2 sequences are SGHTA and FQGNSA. The CDR3 totals 13 residues. V lost 5 bases to trimming and J lost 3 bases; unmatched junction nucleotides: 4. The CDR3 protein is CASSHGTVYEQYF. The CDR3 nucleotides are TGTGCCAGCAGCCACGGGACAGTCTACGAGCAGTACTTC. Full variable domain (outside the CDR3, taken from reference TRBV7-2 and TRBJ2-7): GAGVSQSPSNKVTEKGKDVELRCDPISGHTALYWYRQSLGQGLEFLIYFQGNSAPDKSGLPSDRFSAERTGGSVSTLTIQRTQQEDSAVYLCASSHGTVYEQYFGPGTRLTVT.

The chain has TRBV19 and TRBJ2-1, with 12 nucleotides matching TRBD2. Germline CDR1 and CDR2: LNHDA and SQIVND (reference sequence). CDR3 length: 17 residues. V gave up 7 bases and J gave up 6 bases; unmatched junction bases: 13. CDR3 in DNA: TGTGCCAGTACCTATGGGGTAAGGACTAGCGGGGTCAATGAGCAGTTCTTC. This gives the protein CASTYGVRTSGVNEQFF.